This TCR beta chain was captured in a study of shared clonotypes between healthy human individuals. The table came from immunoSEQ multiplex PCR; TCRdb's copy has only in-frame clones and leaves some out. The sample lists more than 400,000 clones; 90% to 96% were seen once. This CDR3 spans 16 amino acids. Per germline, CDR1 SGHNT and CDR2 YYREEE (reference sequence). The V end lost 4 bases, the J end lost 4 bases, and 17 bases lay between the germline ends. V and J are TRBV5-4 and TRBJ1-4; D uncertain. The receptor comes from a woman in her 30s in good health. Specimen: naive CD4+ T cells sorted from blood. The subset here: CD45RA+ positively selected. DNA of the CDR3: TGTGCCAGCAGCCGTGGGCCCGTAGGTGATAATGAAAAACTGTTTTTT. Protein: CASSRGPVGDNEKLFF.